This TCR beta chain derives from a study of early T cells in non-severe SARS-CoV-2 infection. Each CDR3 protein gets one entry after TCRdb re-called the 5' RACE reads with MiXCR. The sample lists about 30,000 distinct CDR3 sequences; 5.7% were seen once. The sample holds a few counts of this clonotype. This CDR3 region has 13 residues. Germline CDR1 reads SGHRS; CDR2 reads YFSETQ. The V end lost 0 bases, the J end lost 5 bases, and 5 bases lay between the germline ends. Sequencing used whole blood. The J gene is TRBJ1-4, the V gene TRBV5-1; D is undetermined. The sequence was obtained from an adult who was a healthcare worker with PCR-confirmed SARS-CoV-2 infection or an uninfected control (not recorded which). DNA for the CDR3: TGCGCCAGCAGCTTGGGCCAGAATGAAAAACTGTTTTTT. This sequence encodes CASSLGQNEKLFF. Based on the CDR3 plus reference TRBV5-1 and TRBJ1-4, the full variable domain is KAGVTQTPRYLIKTRGQQVTLSCSPISGHRSVSWYQQTPGQGLQFLFEYFSETQRNKGNFPGRFSGRQFSNSRSEMNVSTLELGDSALYLCASSLGQNEKLFFGSGTQLSVL.